The 23 T cell receptor beta chains below were found in one sample sequenced in a study of blood T cells in healthy people across ages. The use of a sample-barcoded 5' primer and a J-beta primer mix characterized a second PCR of roughly 6 to 11 cycles. TCRdb fed the 5' RACE reads into MiXCR, producing one record per CDR3 protein. The sample has under 1,100,000 distinct CDR3 sequences; under 30% are singletons. This sample was also put to use in a study of T cells of mothers and their children.

Sample: blood. Receptors originate from a girl under 10 years old in good health.

The chain joins TRBV29-1 to TRBJ1-2, with D unresolved. Germline V gene sequence: CDR1 SQVTM, CDR2 ANQGSEA. V gave up 1 base and J gave up 8 bases, with 14 bases separating them. The CDR3 covers 13 residues. CDR3 in amino acids: CSVEGEPMRGYTF. CDR3 nucleotide sequence: TGCAGCGTTGAAGGGGAACCTATGCGCGGCTACACCTTC.

The J gene is TRBJ2-5, the V gene TRBV29-1; the match to TRBD2 covers 8 bases. The CDR3 loop spans 13 amino acids. CDR1 and CDR2 (germline): SQVTM, ANQGSEA. The V segment lost 7 bases and the J segment 5 bases; nucleotides outside the gene matches: 9. This CDR3 is CSAREGHEETQYF. Here the CDR3 DNA reads TGCAGCGCCCGGGAGGGCCATGAGGAGACCCAGTACTTC.

Only a few counts were recorded for this clonotype. This rearrangement joins TRBV28 to TRBJ2-7, with TRBD2 matching 8 bases. V was pared by 6 bases and J by 4 bases, with 14 bases of the junction left unmatched. Per germline, CDR1 MDHEN and CDR2 SYDVKM. CDR3 size: 16 residues. The DNA of the CDR3 is TGTGCCAGCAGCCGACCCGGGACTAGTCCTGGGTACGAGCAGTACTTC. This encodes CASSRPGTSPGYEQYF.

This clonotype turned up a few times. The chain has TRBV27 and TRBJ1-2; possibly TRBD1 for D (6 bases). CDR1 MNHEY and CDR2 SMNVEV come from the germline V gene (reference sequence). The CDR3 sequence is 13 residues long. V lost 6 bases and J lost 8, with 16 bases in between. The CDR3 sequence: CASSLSGVRGYTF. The CDR3 DNA sequence: TGTGCCAGCAGCCTCTCAGGGGTAAGGGGCTACACCTTC.

This clonotype was recorded a few times. Germline and junction disagree at one end, which may indicate a read error. The CDR3 loop reads CSARDRAWWGYTF. In nucleotides, the CDR3 is TGCAGTGCCAGAGACAGGGCGTGGTGGGGCTACACCTTC. This chain joins TRBV20-1 and TRBJ1-2; 7 nucleotides match TRBD1. Germline assignment: CDR1 DFQATT and CDR2 SNEGSKA (reference sequence). This CDR3 contains 13 residues.

The rearrangement links TRBV12-3 or TRBV12-4 to TRBJ1-2; no clear D gene. Trimming left V 0 bases short and J 7 bases short, with 12 bases between. The CDR3 totals 14 residues. The CDR3 is CASSLAQFDTGYTF. CDR3 DNA: TGTGCCAGCAGTTTAGCCCAATTCGACACTGGCTACACCTTC.

This clonotype was detected only a few times. The chain joins TRBV7-9 to TRBJ2-7; D gene uncertain. V lost 5 bases, J lost 4 bases, and 12 bases lay in between. The CDR3 loop spans 13 amino acids. Germline CDR1 and CDR2: SEHNR and FQNEAQ (reference sequence). The CDR3 coding sequence is TGTGCCAGCAGCCCCCCGGCAGCTTACGAGCAGTACTTC. The encoded protein is CASSPPAAYEQYF. Together with reference TRBV7-9 and TRBJ2-7, the CDR3 gives the full variable domain: DTGVSQNPRHKITKRGQNVTFRCDPISEHNRLYWYRQTLGQGPEFLTYFQNEAQLEKSRLLSDRFSAERPKGSFSTLEIQRTEQGDSAMYLCASSPPAAYEQYFGPGTRLTVT.

This clonotype was found a few times. This sequence joins TRBV7-2 and TRBJ2-5; tentative D call: TRBD2 (5 bases). The CDR3 consists of 14 residues. Germline V lookup: CDR1 SGHTA, CDR2 FQGNSA. V was cut by 3 bases and J by 2 bases, with 10 bases left in between. CDR3 sequence: CASSFRPGQETQYF. CDR3 coding DNA: TGTGCCAGCAGCTTTAGGCCGGGGCAAGAGACCCAGTACTTC.

The J gene is TRBJ1-2, the V gene TRBV3-1; D is ambiguous. The germline V gene encodes CDR1 LGHDT and CDR2 YNNKEL (reference sequence). The ends were cut back, 6 bases at V and 8 bases at J, with 13 bases in the middle. This CDR3 spans 12 amino acids. The CDR3: CASSLRDWGYTF. The CDR3, as DNA: TGTGCCAGCAGTTTACGAGATTGGGGCTACACCTTC.

The chain is built from TRBV20-1 and TRBJ2-5; TRBD2 aligns across 8 bases. TRBJ2-1 explains the end of the DNA better; the J call may be wrong. The CDR3 sequence is 15 residues long. In germline, CDR1 is DFQATT, CDR2 SNEGSKA (reference sequence). The CDR3 DNA sequence: TGCAGTGCTCCGGCCCCCGCTAGCGGGTACAATGAGCAGTTCTTC. Encoded protein: CSAPAPASGYNEQFF.

The chain joins TRBV19 to TRBJ2-3; D may be TRBD2 (6 bases). The CDR3 is 14 residues long. Germline CDR1 and CDR2: LNHDA and SQIVND (reference sequence). The V and J ends lost 1 base and 5 bases respectively, with 10 bases between them. CDR3 sequence reads: CASSIAGAGDTQYF. In DNA, the CDR3 is TGTGCCAGTAGTATAGCGGGAGCGGGAGATACGCAGTATTTT.

The CDR3 DNA sequence: TGTGCCAGCAGTCGGTATCCTAGCGCTCAAGAGACCCAGTACTTC. Translation gives CASSRYPSAQETQYF. The gene calls are TRBV12-3 or TRBV12-4 and TRBJ2-5, with D possibly being TRBD2 (6 bases). The CDR3 covers 15 residues. V was shortened by 5 bases and J by 2 bases, with 15 bases between the two germline ends.

The sample holds many counts of this clonotype. This chain joins TRBV6-2 or TRBV6-3 and TRBJ2-7; a weak D match, TRBD2 (5 bases). CDR1 is MNHEY, CDR2 SVGEGT, per germline. V gave up 2 bases and J gave up 5 bases, with 13 bases separating them. This CDR3 comprises 14 residues. CDR3 nucleotides: TGTGCCAGCAGTTACAGGTGGGAGAGCGACGAGCAGTACTTC. Translation gives CASSYRWESDEQYF.

This clonotype was recorded once. V and J are TRBV20-1 and TRBJ1-1; D is perhaps TRBD1 (5 bases). The ends were cut back, 0 bases at V and 3 bases at J, with 14 bases in the middle. CDR3 length: 15 residues. Germline V gene sequence: CDR1 DFQATT, CDR2 SNEGSKA (reference sequence). The CDR3 is CSARELGTDHTEAFF. CDR3 in DNA: TGCAGTGCTAGAGAATTAGGGACGGACCACACTGAAGCTTTCTTT.

V usage is TRBV11-2 and J usage is TRBJ2-1; 9 nucleotides agree with TRBD2. V shed 1 base, J shed 4 bases, and the junction held 5 bases outside the gene matches. Germline CDR1 is SGHAT and CDR2 is FQNNGV. The CDR3 totals 16 residues. CDR3 nucleotide sequence: TGTGCCAGCAGCTTAGTGGCTAGCGGGGTTTACAATGAGCAGTTCTTC. It codes for CASSLVASGVYNEQFF.

This clonotype occurred a few times. The chain's CDR3 is CSVDRAVRTDTQYF. The CDR3 DNA reads TGCAGCGTAGACCGAGCGGTACGCACAGATACGCAGTATTTT. V gene TRBV29-1 combines with J gene TRBJ2-3; tentative D call: TRBD2 (5 bases). V lost 6 bases and J lost 1, with 14 bases in between. This CDR3 is built from 14 residues. Germline CDR1 reads SQVTM; CDR2 reads ANQGSEA.

To note about this clonotype: Germline and junction disagree at one end, which may indicate a read error. V gene TRBV29-1 combines with J gene TRBJ1-3, with D perhaps TRBD1 (5 bases). This CDR3 spans 12 amino acids. Germline V gene lookup returns CDR1 SQVTM and CDR2 ANQGSEA. CDR3 in DNA: TGCAGCGCCGAGGGGCCTGGAACCACCATATATTTT. Translating it yields CSAEGPGTTIYF.

The rearrangement links TRBV2 to TRBJ1-6, with D unclear. The CDR3 is made up of 15 amino acids. Germline CDR1 is SNHLY and CDR2 is FYNNEI. Trimming shortened V by 1 base and J by 6 bases, and 10 bases separated the two germline ends. This CDR3 is CASSEDRASNSPLHF. The CDR3 DNA follows: TGTGCCAGCAGTGAAGATCGGGCCTCTAATTCACCCCTCCACTTT.

This clonotype was observed a handful of times. The chain employs TRBV29-1 and TRBJ1-2, with D unresolved. V dropped 4 bases and J dropped 3 bases, with 9 bases sitting between them. The CDR3 spans 12 residues. Germline V lookup: CDR1 SQVTM, CDR2 ANQGSEA. CDR3 in amino acids: CSVGPEDYGYTF. The DNA for the CDR3 is TGCAGCGTTGGGCCGGAGGACTATGGCTACACCTTC.

CDR3 in amino acids: CASSSPRKDIEETQYF. For the CDR3, the DNA is TGTGCCAGCAGCTCCCCGAGGAAGGACATAGAAGAGACCCAGTACTTC. The gene calls are TRBV7-2 and TRBJ2-5, with a weak D call TRBD1 (5 bases). Germline V gene lookup returns CDR1 SGHTA and CDR2 FQGNSA. V was trimmed by 4 bases and J by 3 bases, leaving 18 bases between them. The CDR3 is 16 amino acids.

The chain employs TRBV20-1 and TRBJ2-1; the D gene could be TRBD1 or TRBD2 (5 bases each). This CDR3 spans 14 amino acids. V was shortened by 3 bases and J by 0 bases, with 9 bases between the two germline ends. Germline V CDR1 and CDR2: DFQATT, SNEGSKA (reference sequence). CDR3 region: CSASRDRSYNEQFF. CDR3 sequence (DNA): TGCAGTGCTAGTCGGGACCGCTCCTACAATGAGCAGTTCTTC.

In this sample, this clonotype turned up a few times. This chain uses TRBV28 with TRBJ1-5; possibly TRBD1 for D (5 bases). The V gene lost 5 bases and the J gene lost 1 base, with 15 bases spanning the gap. The CDR3 is 16 amino acids. Per the germline V gene, CDR1 is MDHEN and CDR2 is SYDVKM. The CDR3 sequence: CASSPGWEGSNQPQHF. CDR3 DNA: TGTGCCAGCAGTCCAGGGTGGGAGGGAAGCAATCAGCCCCAGCATTTT.

The chain uses TRBV4-2 and TRBJ1-5; D gene ambiguous. The CDR3 length is 16 residues. V gave up 0 bases and J gave up 2 bases, with 11 bases separating them. CDR1 and CDR2 from the germline V gene are LGHNA and YNFKEQ. DNA of the CDR3: TGTGCCAGCAGCCAAGAGCAAGGAGACCGCAATCAGCCCCAGCATTTT. This gives the protein CASSQEQGDRNQPQHF.